A single sample gave rise to the 3 T cell receptor beta chains below, sequenced in a study of cytotoxic CD8 clonotypes in ibrutinib-treated CLL. The protocol was immunoSEQ multiplex PCR, while the TCRdb copy is restricted to in-frame clones and leaves out a portion. The sample has 160,000 or so clones, about 80% seen once. Here the sequenced sample was PBMCs, taken after 24 months of ibrutinib treatment. The receptors stem from a human donor with chronic lymphocytic leukemia.

The chain employs TRBV30 and TRBJ2-7; TRBD1 is a possible D gene (5 bases). This CDR3 is built from 13 residues. From germline, CDR1 is GTSNPN and CDR2 SVGIG (reference sequence). Trimming took off 2 bases at V and 2 bases at J, with 10 bases between the two ends. CDR3 amino acids: CAWSYGRAYEQYF. Written as DNA, the CDR3 is TGTGCCTGGAGTTACGGCAGGGCCTACGAGCAGTACTTC. The full variable domain, completed using reference TRBV30 and TRBJ2-7, is SQTIHQWPATLVQPVGSPLSLECTVEGTSNPNLYWYRQAAGRGLQLLFYSVGIGQISSEVPQNLSASRPQDRQFILSSKKLLLSDSGFYLCAWSYGRAYEQYFGPGTRLTVT.

The chain combines TRBV19 with TRBJ2-7; 7 nucleotides align to TRBD2. The germline CDR1 and CDR2 sequences are LNHDA and SQIVND (reference sequence). V trimming: 5 bases; J trimming: 7 bases; junction bases outside the gene matches: 5. The CDR3 has 12 residues. The CDR3: CASSLLGGEQYF. The CDR3 DNA is TGTGCCAGTAGTCTTCTGGGGGGGGAGCAGTACTTC.

The chain has TRBV2 and TRBJ2-3, with 11 bases that match TRBD2. The ends lost 8 bases at V and 4 bases at J; junction bases unmatched: 5. Germline lookup yields CDR1 SNHLY and CDR2 FYNNEI. The CDR3 is 14 amino acids. Here the CDR3 reads CASYTSGSSDTQYF. The CDR3 region has the DNA TGTGCCAGCTATACTAGCGGGAGTTCAGATACGCAGTATTTT. Full variable domain (missing parts from reference TRBV2 and TRBJ2-3): EPEVTQTPSHQVTQMGQEVILRCVPISNHLYFYWYRQILGQKVEFLVSFYNNEISEKSEIFDDQFSVERPDGSNFTLKIRSTKLEDSAMYFCASYTSGSSDTQYFGPGTRLTVL.